These 15 T cell receptor beta chains were all obtained from the same sample, sequenced in a study of post-analysis software for immune sequencing data. Antigens of these TCRs are unknown. Study-wide results and limits: Patients used about five TRBV segments, including TRBV5-6, TRBV5-1 and TRBV20-1, more often than controls.

TCR beta cDNA libraries had unique molecular identifiers. Using its own MiXCR run on the PCR reads, TCRdb lists one record per CDR3 protein. The sample lists more than 500,000 distinct CDR3 sequences; around a third were seen once. The material sequenced was blood. These receptors were collected from a girl aged 2-17 years with multiple sclerosis.

This clonotype was seen repeatedly, ten times or more. The chain has TRBV20-1 and TRBJ2-1, with D perhaps given as TRBD1 or TRBD2 (6 bases each). The CDR3 extends over 14 amino acids. Looked up from germline, CDR1 is DFQATT and CDR2 is SNEGSKA (reference sequence). V dropped 6 bases and J dropped 5 bases, with 17 bases sitting between them. CDR3 DNA sequence: TGCAGTGCAGGAATTAGGGGGGACCACAATGAGCAGTTCTTC. This sequence encodes CSAGIRGDHNEQFF.

This clonotype has only a few counts. The chain carries TRBV11-2 and TRBJ2-2; tentative D call: TRBD2 (5 bases). The CDR3 has 14 residues. With 7 bases removed from V and 6 bases from J, the gap between germline ends came to 15 bases. From germline, CDR1 is SGHAT and CDR2 FQNNGV. The DNA of the CDR3 is TGTGCCAGCACCAAGCGAGGGTACGCCGGGGAGCTGTTTTTT. Amino acid sequence: CASTKRGYAGELFF.

On this clonotype itself: The junction and the germline gene differ at one end; a read error may be behind it. The chain combines TRBV19 with TRBJ1-1; possibly TRBD1 for D (5 bases). The length of the CDR3 is 16 residues. Germline values: CDR1 LNHDA, CDR2 SQIVND (reference sequence). The CDR3 region has the DNA TGCGCCAGTAGTATAAGGCCAACAGGAGGACGGACTGAAGCTTTCTTT. This codes for CASSIRPTGGRTEAFF. Filled out from reference TRBV19 and TRBJ1-1, the complete variable domain reads DGGITQSPKYLFRKEGQNVTLSCEQNLNHDAMYWYRQDPGQGLRLIYYSQIVNDFQKGDIAEGYSVSREKKESFPLTVTSAQKNPTAFYLCASSIRPTGGRTEAFFGQGTRLTVV.

This clonotype was seen only a few times. The chain joins TRBV29-1 to TRBJ1-1; the D is unclear. Germline V gene data show CDR1 as SQVTM and CDR2 as ANQGSEA. V was shortened by 7 bases and J by 1 base, with 10 bases between the two germline ends. The CDR3 is made up of 12 amino acids. The CDR3 nucleotides are TGCAGCGGGCGGCAGGCGAACACTGAAGCTTTCTTT. Translation: CSGRQANTEAFF.

This clonotype has more than one count but fewer than ten. This chain uses TRBV10-3 with TRBJ2-3; TRBD2 agrees at 12 bases. The CDR3 extends over 17 amino acids. Germline CDR1 and CDR2: ENHRY and SYGVKD. With V trimmed by 2 bases and J by 6 bases, 9 bases remained unmatched. CDR3 protein: CAISEPPGLAGLDTQYF. The CDR3 bases are TGTGCCATCAGTGAGCCACCGGGACTAGCGGGTTTGGATACGCAGTATTTT.

This clonotype was seen a handful of times. The chain carries TRBV6-2 or TRBV6-3 and TRBJ1-1; possibly TRBD1 for D (5 bases). V lost 4 bases, J lost 7 bases, and 10 bases lay in between. CDR1 is MNHEY, CDR2 SVGEGT, per germline. The CDR3 has 12 residues. In DNA, the CDR3 is TGTGCCAGCAGTTTATCGACAGTTGAAGCTTTCTTT. Its translation: CASSLSTVEAFF.

The CDR3 spells CASGRPGDEQFF. CDR3 nucleotides: TGTGCTAGTGGACGGCCGGGGGATGAGCAGTTCTTC. The chain links TRBV12-5 to TRBJ2-1; D may be TRBD2 (6 bases). Trimming stripped 6 bases from V and 8 bases from J, with 11 bases between. The CDR3 is 12 residues long. CDR1 LGHNT and CDR2 FRNRAP come from the germline V gene.

V gene TRBV12-3 or TRBV12-4 combines with J gene TRBJ2-4; D possibly corresponds to TRBD2 (5 bases). This CDR3 is 13 amino acids long. The V end was cut by 4 bases, the J end by 9 bases, with 13 bases between. Here the CDR3 DNA reads TGTGCCAGCAGTTACTTCATGGCGGGCATTCAGTACTTC. The encoded protein is CASSYFMAGIQYF.

The V call is TRBV11-2, the J call TRBJ2-1; 11 bases align to TRBD1. The CDR3 contains 14 residues. With 6 bases clipped from V and 8 bases from J, the junction kept 6 bases outside the gene matches. The germline CDR1 and CDR2 sequences are SGHAT and FQNNGV. Here the CDR3 reads CASRPGQGVDEQFF. The CDR3 bases are TGTGCCAGCAGACCGGGACAGGGGGTCGATGAGCAGTTCTTC.

The V call is TRBV11-2, the J call TRBJ2-5, with TRBD1 identical over 9 bases. This CDR3 has 17 residues. After removal of 1 base from V and 1 base from J, the junction contained 7 bases not matched to a gene. Per germline, CDR1 SGHAT and CDR2 FQNNGV. CDR3 nucleotide sequence: TGTGCCAGCAGCTTAGGGAGGGACAGGGAAATCCAAGAGACCCAGTACTTC. Its translation is CASSLGRDREIQETQYF. The full variable domain, its missing parts supplied by reference TRBV11-2 and TRBJ2-5, is EAGVAQSPRYKIIEKRQSVAFWCNPISGHATLYWYQQILGQGPKLLIQFQNNGVVDDSQLPKDRFSAERLKGVDSTLKIQPAKLEDSAVYLCASSLGRDREIQETQYFGPGTRLLVL.

The J gene is TRBJ2-1, the V gene TRBV20-1; possibly TRBD1 for D (6 bases). The DNA matches TRBJ2-7 better at its end, which makes the J call doubtful. The germline CDR1 and CDR2 sequences are DFQATT and SNEGSKA (reference sequence). The CDR3 length is 14 residues. The CDR3 region is CSAPVGAFSYEQYF. CDR3 in DNA: TGCAGTGCGCCGGTGGGGGCCTTCTCCTACGAGCAGTACTTC.

The V and J genes are TRBV16 and TRBJ1-4; D remains unclear. With 0 bases removed from V and 5 bases from J, the gap between germline ends came to 7 bases. Germline V gives CDR1 KGHSY, CDR2 FQNENV. The CDR3 is made up of 14 amino acids. The CDR3: CASSQSQRNEKLFF. Written as DNA, the CDR3 is TGTGCCAGCAGCCAATCCCAAAGGAATGAAAAACTGTTTTTT.

J is TRBJ2-3 and V is TRBV7-9; possible D gene TRBD2, 6 bases. The CDR3 consists of 15 residues. Trimming removed 0 bases at V and 2 bases at J, with 9 bases between. In germline, CDR1 is SEHNR, CDR2 FQNEAQ (reference sequence). The CDR3 loop reads CASSLASGDTDTQYF. The DNA for the CDR3 is TGTGCCAGCAGCTTAGCTAGCGGAGACACAGATACGCAGTATTTT.

This chain uses TRBV12-3 or TRBV12-4 with TRBJ2-1, with D possibly TRBD2 on 6 matching bases. Deletions cut 7 bases from V and 4 bases from J, with 14 bases between. This CDR3 is built from 14 residues. CDR3 DNA: TGTGCCAGCACCTCACTAGCTACTTACAATGAGCAGTTCTTC. It specifies CASTSLATYNEQFF.

The chain combines TRBV5-1 with TRBJ2-5; D uncertain. The V gene lost 0 bases and the J gene lost 4 bases, with 16 bases spanning the gap. Germline values: CDR1 SGHRS, CDR2 YFSETQ. This CDR3 contains 16 residues. CDR3 nucleotide sequence: TGCGCCAGCAGCTTGGATCCCATTGGCGGCGGAGAGACCCAGTACTTC. Protein: CASSLDPIGGGETQYF.